The TCR beta chain described here comes from a study of long-term antiretroviral therapy in people with HIV. Study-wide points: In the period from the mid-2000s to the late 2010s, blood was collected, possibly under older ART regimens. Diversity went up after ART and still fell short of transplant donor controls. Nothing was known about ART adherence, viral resistance or changes in therapy.

A minimum of one pre-ART and two post-ART PBMC samples existed for each donor. This clone was counted a few times. Antigen: not known. This was the immunoSEQ v3.0 assay at survey level. Assay: immunoSEQ multiplex PCR; the TCRdb copy retains only in-frame clones and omits some. The repertoire holds about 14,000 clones, with approximately 85% as singletons. After removal of 5 bases from V and 6 bases from J, the junction contained 11 bases not matched to a gene. This CDR3 has 15 residues. Looked up from germline, CDR1 is LGHNA and CDR2 is YNFKEQ. The specimen comprised unsorted PBMCs, sampled 6.2 years after starting antiretroviral therapy. The TCR comes from a man aged 35-49 years with HIV. V is TRBV4-2 and J is TRBJ1-2, with 8 bases lining up with TRBD1. CDR3 loop: CASSEAVRGHDGYTF. The CDR3 DNA reads as TGTGCCAGCAGCGAAGCCGTCAGGGGGCACGATGGCTACACCTTC.